The entry that follows covers one T cell receptor beta chain sequence. This sample is drawn from a study of blood T cell repertoires in COVID-19. Study overall: PBMCs, B-cell-depleted T cells, or T cells were the source of the cDNA or gDNA that made up the material.

Clones were sequenced by immunoSEQ multiplex PCR, and TCRdb holds only the in-frame ones, with some missing. The sample holds some 250,000 clones, around 83% seen once. V dropped 5 bases and J dropped 1; count of bases not matched to a gene: 8. Per germline, CDR1 LNHDA and CDR2 SQIVND (reference sequence). The CDR3 loop spans 16 amino acids. The receptor's source is a woman in her late teens or twenties with acute or convalescent COVID-19. The material sequenced was peripheral blood. This chain links TRBV19 with TRBJ1-5, with TRBD1 identical over 7 bases. CDR3 region: CASSPRQGVSNQPQHF. As DNA, the CDR3 is TGTGCCAGTAGTCCCCGTCAGGGGGTAAGCAATCAGCCCCAGCATTTT.